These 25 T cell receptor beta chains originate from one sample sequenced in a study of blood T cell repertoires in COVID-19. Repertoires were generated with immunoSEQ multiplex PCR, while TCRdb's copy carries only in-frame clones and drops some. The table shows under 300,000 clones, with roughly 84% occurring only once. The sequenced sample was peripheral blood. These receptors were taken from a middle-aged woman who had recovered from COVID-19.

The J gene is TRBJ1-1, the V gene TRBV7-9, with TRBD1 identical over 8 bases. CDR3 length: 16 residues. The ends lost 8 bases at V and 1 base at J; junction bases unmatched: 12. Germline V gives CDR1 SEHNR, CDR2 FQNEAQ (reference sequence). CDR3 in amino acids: CASHPDKGTGNTEAFF. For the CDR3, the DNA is TGTGCCAGCCACCCTGACAAAGGGACAGGGAACACTGAAGCTTTCTTT.

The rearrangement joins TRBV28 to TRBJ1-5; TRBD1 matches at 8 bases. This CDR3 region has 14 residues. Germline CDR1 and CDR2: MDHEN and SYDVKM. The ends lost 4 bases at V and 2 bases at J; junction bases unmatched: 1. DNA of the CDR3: TGTGCCAGCAGTTCGACAGGGGGCAATCAGCCCCAGCATTTT. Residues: CASSSTGGNQPQHF.

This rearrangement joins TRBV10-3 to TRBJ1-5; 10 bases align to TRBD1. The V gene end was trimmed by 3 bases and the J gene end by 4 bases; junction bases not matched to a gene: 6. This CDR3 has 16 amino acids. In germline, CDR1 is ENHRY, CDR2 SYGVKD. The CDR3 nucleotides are TGTGCCATCAGTGACGGGGACAGGGGTCCTAATCAGCCCCAGCATTTT. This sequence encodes CAISDGDRGPNQPQHF.

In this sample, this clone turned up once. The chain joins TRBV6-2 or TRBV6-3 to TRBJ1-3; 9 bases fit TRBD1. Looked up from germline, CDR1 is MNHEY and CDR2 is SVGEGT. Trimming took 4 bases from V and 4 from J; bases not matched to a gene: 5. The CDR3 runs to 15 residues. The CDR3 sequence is CASSWTGAQGNTIYF. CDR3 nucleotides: TGTGCCAGCAGTTGGACAGGGGCCCAAGGAAACACCATATATTTT.

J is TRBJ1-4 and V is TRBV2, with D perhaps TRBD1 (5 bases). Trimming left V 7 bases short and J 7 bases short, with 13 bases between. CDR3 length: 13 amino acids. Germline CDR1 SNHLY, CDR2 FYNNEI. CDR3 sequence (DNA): TGTGCCAGCAATTTCGGGGGTCGTGAAAAACTGTTTTTT. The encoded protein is CASNFGGREKLFF.

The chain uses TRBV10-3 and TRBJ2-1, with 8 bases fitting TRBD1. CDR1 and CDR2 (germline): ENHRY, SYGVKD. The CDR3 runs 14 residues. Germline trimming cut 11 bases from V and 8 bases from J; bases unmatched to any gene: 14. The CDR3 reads CASQPGQVKDEQFF. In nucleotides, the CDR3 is TGTGCCTCCCAACCGGGACAGGTTAAAGATGAGCAGTTCTTC.

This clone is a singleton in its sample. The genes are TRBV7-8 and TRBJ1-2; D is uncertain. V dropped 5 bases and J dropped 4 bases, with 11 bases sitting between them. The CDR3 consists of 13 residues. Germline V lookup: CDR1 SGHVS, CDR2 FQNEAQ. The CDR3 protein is CASSSKRIYGYTF. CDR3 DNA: TGTGCCAGCAGCAGTAAGAGGATCTATGGCTACACCTTC.

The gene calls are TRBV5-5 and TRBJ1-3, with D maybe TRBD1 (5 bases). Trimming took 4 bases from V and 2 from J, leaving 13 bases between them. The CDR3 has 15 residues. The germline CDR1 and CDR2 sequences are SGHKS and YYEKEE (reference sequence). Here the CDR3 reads CASSPMDNTGNTIYF. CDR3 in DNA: TGTGCCAGCAGCCCAATGGACAACACTGGAAACACCATATATTTT.

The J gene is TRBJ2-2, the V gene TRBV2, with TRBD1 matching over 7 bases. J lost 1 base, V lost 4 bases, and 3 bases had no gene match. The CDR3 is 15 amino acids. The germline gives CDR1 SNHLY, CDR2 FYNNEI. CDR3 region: CASSAGQENTGELFF. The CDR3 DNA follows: TGTGCCAGCAGTGCCGGACAGGAGAACACCGGGGAGCTGTTTTTT.

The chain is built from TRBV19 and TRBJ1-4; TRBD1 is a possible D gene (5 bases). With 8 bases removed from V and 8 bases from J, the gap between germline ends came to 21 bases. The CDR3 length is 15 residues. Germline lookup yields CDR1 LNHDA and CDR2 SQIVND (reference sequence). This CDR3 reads CASGGIAQSEEKLFF. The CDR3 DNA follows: TGTGCCAGTGGGGGGATTGCCCAATCTGAGGAAAAACTGTTTTTT.

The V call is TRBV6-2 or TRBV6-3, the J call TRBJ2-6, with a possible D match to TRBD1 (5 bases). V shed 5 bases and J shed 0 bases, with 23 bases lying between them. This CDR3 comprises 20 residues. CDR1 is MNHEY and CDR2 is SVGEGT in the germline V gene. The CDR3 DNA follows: TGTGCCAGCAGTCACCATATACAGGCCCCTGGGCTCTCTGGGGCCAACGTCCTGACTTTC. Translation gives CASSHHIQAPGLSGANVLTF.

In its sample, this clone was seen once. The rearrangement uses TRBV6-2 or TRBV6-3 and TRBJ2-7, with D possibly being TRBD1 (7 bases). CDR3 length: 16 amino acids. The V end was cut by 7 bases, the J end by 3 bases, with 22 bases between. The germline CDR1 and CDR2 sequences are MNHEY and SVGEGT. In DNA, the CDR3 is TGTGCCAGCACCCCCCACGGGACAGAGGAGGGCTACGAGCAGTACTTC. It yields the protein CASTPHGTEEGYEQYF.

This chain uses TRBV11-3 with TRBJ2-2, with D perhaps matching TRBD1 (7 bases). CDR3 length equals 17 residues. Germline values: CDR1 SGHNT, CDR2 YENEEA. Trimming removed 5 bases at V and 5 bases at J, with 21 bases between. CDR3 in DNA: TGTGCCAGCAGCCACAGGTCTCAGGGGGGCCCGACCGGGGAGCTGTTTTTT. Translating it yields CASSHRSQGGPTGELFF.

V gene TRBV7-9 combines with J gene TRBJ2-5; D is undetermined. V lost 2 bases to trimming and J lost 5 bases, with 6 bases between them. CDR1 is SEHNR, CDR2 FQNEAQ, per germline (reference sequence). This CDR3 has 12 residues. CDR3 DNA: TGTGCCAGCAGCTTATACGGTGAGACCCAGTACTTC. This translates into CASSLYGETQYF.

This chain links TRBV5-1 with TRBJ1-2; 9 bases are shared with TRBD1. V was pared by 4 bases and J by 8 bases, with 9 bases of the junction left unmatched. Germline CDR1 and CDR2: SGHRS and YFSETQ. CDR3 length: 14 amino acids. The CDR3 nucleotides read TGCGCCAGCAGCACCCTGGACAGGGGTGGAGGCTACACCTTC. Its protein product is CASSTLDRGGGYTF.

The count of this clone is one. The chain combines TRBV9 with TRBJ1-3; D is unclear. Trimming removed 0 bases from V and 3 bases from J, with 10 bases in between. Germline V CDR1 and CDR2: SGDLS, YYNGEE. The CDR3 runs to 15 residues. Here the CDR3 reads CASSVAPEVGNTIYF. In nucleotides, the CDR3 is TGTGCCAGCAGCGTAGCCCCAGAGGTTGGAAACACCATATATTTT.

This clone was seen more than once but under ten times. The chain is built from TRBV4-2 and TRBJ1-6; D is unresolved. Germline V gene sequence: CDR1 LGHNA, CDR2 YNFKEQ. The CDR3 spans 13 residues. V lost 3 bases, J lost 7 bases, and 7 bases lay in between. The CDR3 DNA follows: TGTGCCAGCAGCCAGGGAGCGAATTCACCCCTCCACTTT. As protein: CASSQGANSPLHF.

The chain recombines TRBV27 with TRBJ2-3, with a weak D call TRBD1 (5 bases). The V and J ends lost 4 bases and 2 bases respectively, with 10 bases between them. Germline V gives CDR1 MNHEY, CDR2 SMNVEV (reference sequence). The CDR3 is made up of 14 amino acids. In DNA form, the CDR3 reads TGTGCCAGCAGTTCGACAGCGTCCACAGATACGCAGTATTTT. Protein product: CASSSTASTDTQYF.

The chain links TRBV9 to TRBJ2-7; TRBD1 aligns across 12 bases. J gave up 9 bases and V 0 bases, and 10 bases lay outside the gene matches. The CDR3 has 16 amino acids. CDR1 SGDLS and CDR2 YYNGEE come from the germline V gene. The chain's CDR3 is CASSVGGQGAGEGQYF. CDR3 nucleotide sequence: TGTGCCAGCAGCGTAGGGGGACAGGGGGCCGGAGAGGGGCAGTACTTC.

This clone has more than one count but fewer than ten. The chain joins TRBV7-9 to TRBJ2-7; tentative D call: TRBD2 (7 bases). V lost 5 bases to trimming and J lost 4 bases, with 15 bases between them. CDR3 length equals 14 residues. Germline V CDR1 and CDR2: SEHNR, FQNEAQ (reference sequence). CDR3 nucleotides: TGTGCCAGCAGCGGAGAGGGGGGGCGTTACGAGCAGTACTTC. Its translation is CASSGEGGRYEQYF.

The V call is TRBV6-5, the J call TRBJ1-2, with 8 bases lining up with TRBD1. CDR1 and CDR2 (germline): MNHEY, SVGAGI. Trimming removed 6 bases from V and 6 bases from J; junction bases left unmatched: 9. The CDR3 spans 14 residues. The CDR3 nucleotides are TGTGCCAGCAGCGGGGACAGGTTCTCCGATGGCTACACCTTC. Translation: CASSGDRFSDGYTF.

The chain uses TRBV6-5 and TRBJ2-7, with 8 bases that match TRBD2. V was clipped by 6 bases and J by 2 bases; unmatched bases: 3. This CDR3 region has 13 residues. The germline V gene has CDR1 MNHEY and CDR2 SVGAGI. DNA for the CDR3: TGTGCCAGCAGCTCGGGGGGGCCCTACGAGCAGTACTTC. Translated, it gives CASSSGGPYEQYF.

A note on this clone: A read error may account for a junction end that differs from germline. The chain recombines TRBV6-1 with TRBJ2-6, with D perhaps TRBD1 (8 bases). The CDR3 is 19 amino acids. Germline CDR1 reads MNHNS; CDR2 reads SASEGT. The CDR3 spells CASSKAGGTGISGANVLTF. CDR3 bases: TGTGCCAGCAGTAAAGCCGGGGGGACAGGAATCTCTGGGGCCAACGTCCTGACTTTC.

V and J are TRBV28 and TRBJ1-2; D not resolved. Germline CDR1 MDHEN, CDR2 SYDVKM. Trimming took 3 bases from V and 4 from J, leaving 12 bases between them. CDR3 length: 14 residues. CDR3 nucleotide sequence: TGTGCCAGCAGTTTTGAGAGAGCAATCTATGGCTACACCTTC. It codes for CASSFERAIYGYTF.

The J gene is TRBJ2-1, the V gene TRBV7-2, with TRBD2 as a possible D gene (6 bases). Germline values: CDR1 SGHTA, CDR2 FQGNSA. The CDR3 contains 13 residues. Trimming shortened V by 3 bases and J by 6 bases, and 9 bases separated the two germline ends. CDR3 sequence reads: CASSFGTFNEQFF. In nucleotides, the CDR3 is TGTGCCAGCAGCTTTGGGACTTTCAATGAGCAGTTCTTC.